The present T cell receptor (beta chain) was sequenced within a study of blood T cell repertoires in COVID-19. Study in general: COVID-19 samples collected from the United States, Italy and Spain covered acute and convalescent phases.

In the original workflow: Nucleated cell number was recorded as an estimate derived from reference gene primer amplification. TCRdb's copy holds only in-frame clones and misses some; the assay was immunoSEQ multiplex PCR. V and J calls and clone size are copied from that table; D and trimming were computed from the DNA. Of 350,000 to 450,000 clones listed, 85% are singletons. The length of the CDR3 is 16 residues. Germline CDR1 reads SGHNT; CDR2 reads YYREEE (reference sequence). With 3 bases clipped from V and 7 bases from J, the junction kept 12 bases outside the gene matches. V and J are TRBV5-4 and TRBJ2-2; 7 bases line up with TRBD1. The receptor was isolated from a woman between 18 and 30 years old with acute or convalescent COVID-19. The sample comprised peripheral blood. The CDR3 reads CASSSNRGKGVGELFF. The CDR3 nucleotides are TGTGCCAGCAGCTCCAACAGGGGTAAGGGTGTCGGGGAGCTGTTTTTT.